This TCR beta chain came from a study of blood T cell repertoires in COVID-19. Study-level information: The United States, Italy and Spain provided the acute and convalescent COVID-19 samples. The analysed material was cDNA or gDNA that came from T cells, B-cell-depleted T cells, or PBMCs.

This CDR3 region has 11 residues. The germline V and J ends were trimmed by 8 bases and 5 bases, with 6 bases remaining between them. Authors' methods: How many nucleated cells were present was estimated from reference gene primer amplification. The repertoire was sequenced with immunoSEQ multiplex PCR; TCRdb's copy has only in-frame clones and lacks some. V, J and clone size are those of that table, while D and trimming were read from the DNA. The sample holds 150,000 to 200,000 clones; around 89% are singletons and the top ten take roughly 24%. The sequence was collected from a man between 60 and 70 years old with acute or convalescent COVID-19. Sequenced sample: peripheral blood. The chain uses TRBV12-3 or TRBV12-4 and TRBJ2-2, with D unresolved. CDR3 DNA: TGTGCCAGCCTCGAGACCGGGGAGCTGTTTTTT. The encoded protein is CASLETGELFF.